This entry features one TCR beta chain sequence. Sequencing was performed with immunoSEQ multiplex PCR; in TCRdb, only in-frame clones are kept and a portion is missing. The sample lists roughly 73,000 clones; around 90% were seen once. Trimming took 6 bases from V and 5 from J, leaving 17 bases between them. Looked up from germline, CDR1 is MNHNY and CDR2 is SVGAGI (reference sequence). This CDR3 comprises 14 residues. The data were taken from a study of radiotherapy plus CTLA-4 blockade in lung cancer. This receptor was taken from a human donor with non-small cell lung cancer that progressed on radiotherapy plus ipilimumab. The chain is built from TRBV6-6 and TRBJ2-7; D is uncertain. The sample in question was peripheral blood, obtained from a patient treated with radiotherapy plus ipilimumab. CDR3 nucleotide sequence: TGTGCCAGCAGCCAGAACCGGCCACACGACGAGCAGTACTTC. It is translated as CASSQNRPHDEQYF.